The entry below describes one T cell receptor beta chain. The antigen remains undetermined. Germline CDR1 reads MNHEY; CDR2 reads SVGAGI. V was clipped by 7 bases and J by 1 base, with 10 bases between them. CDR3 length equals 13 residues. Method: immunoSEQ multiplex PCR; TCRdb's copy keeps in-frame clones and lacks some. This table holds about 110,000 clones, roughly 86% found once. The sample originates from a study of graft-versus-host responses after intestinal transplantation. This chain uses TRBV6-5 with TRBJ1-1; D unclear. Sequencing used unstimulated CD4+ T cells sorted from spleen or lymph node cells, obtained before transplant. The receptor's source is a human donor who was the organ donor for an intestinal transplant. The CDR3 bases are TGTGCCAGCAACCCGGTTGCGAACACTGAAGCTTTCTTT. Its translation is CASNPVANTEAFF.